Shown below are 20 T cell receptor beta chains from a single sample sequenced in a study of cytomegalovirus exposure and HLA in healthy donors (dated by TCRdb to 2017 to 2019). Libraries were constructed by the immunoSEQ multiplex PCR assay. For the multiplex PCR, a mixture combining 60 forward primers for TCR Vbeta segments and 13 reverse primers for TCR Jbeta segments was used. As stored in TCRdb, this immuneACCESS dataset retains in-frame rearrangements with V and J assigned. A fraction of the clones does not appear; measured against another copy, unresolved V genes explain less than half of the discrepancy, and the remainder lacks a known reason. The sample table holds roughly 200,000 clones, of which roughly four fifths were seen once. Clones ranked in the top ten supply approximately 2.1% of the sample. Material: PBMCs. The receptors were gathered from a woman aged 30 to 39 in good health and CMV-seropositive.

This chain joins TRBV2 and TRBJ2-7; TRBD2 is a possible D gene (6 bases). The CDR3 runs 14 residues. Trimming left V 7 bases short and J 2 bases short, with 15 bases between. Germline assignment: CDR1 SNHLY and CDR2 FYNNEI. This chain's CDR3 is CASTLGWEAYEQYF. As DNA, the CDR3 is TGTGCCAGCACCCTCGGTTGGGAGGCCTACGAGCAGTACTTC. The entire variable domain, with the rest obtained from reference TRBV2 and TRBJ2-7, is as follows: EPEVTQTPSHQVTQMGQEVILRCVPISNHLYFYWYRQILGQKVEFLVSFYNNEISEKSEIFDDQFSVERPDGSNFTLKIRSTKLEDSAMYFCASTLGWEAYEQYFGPGTRLTVT.

This clone was detected a few times. The chain uses TRBV5-4 and TRBJ2-4; 10 nucleotides line up with TRBD1. From germline, CDR1 is SGHNT and CDR2 YYREEE (reference sequence). This CDR3 is 14 amino acids long. Unmatched junction bases numbered 4, after V lost 3 bases and J lost 7 bases. This CDR3 reads CASSSPGQGNIQYF. The CDR3 DNA sequence: TGTGCCAGCAGCTCCCCGGGACAGGGGAACATTCAGTACTTC. The variable domain in full, with the rest retrieved from reference TRBV5-4 and TRBJ2-4, is ETGVTQSPTHLIKTRGQQVTLRCSSQSGHNTVSWYQQALGQGPQFIFQYYREEENGRGNFPPRFSGLQFPNYSSELNVNALELDDSALYLCASSSPGQGNIQYFGAGTRLSVL.

The chain links TRBV4-2 to TRBJ1-1; 9 positions match TRBD1. Unmatched junction bases numbered 5, after V lost 1 base and J lost 2 bases. The CDR3 consists of 16 residues. CDR1 is LGHNA, CDR2 YNFKEQ, per germline. In nucleotides, the CDR3 is TGTGCCAGCAGCCAAGCCGGGACAGGGCTTAACACTGAAGCTTTCTTT. This codes for CASSQAGTGLNTEAFF.

The chain couples TRBV19 to TRBJ1-5, with D possibly TRBD1 on 6 matching bases. The germline V gene has CDR1 LNHDA and CDR2 SQIVND (reference sequence). Trimming pared 2 bases from V and 6 bases from J, leaving 11 bases between. The CDR3 is 14 amino acids. The CDR3 DNA reads as TGTGCCAGTAGTATATCGGACAGTCTTCAGCCCCAGCATTTT. It yields the protein CASSISDSLQPQHF. Full variable domain (remainder filled in from reference TRBV19 and TRBJ1-5): DGGITQSPKYLFRKEGQNVTLSCEQNLNHDAMYWYRQDPGQGLRLIYYSQIVNDFQKGDIAEGYSVSREKKESFPLTVTSAQKNPTAFYLCASSISDSLQPQHFGDGTRLSIL.

This chain links TRBV27 with TRBJ1-1; 7 bases are shared with TRBD1. Germline trimming cut 4 bases from V and 7 bases from J; bases unmatched to any gene: 15. The germline V gene encodes CDR1 MNHEY and CDR2 SMNVEV (reference sequence). The CDR3 is 16 residues long. DNA for the CDR3: TGTGCCAGCAGTTCCCCGTTGGGAAGGGGGCTTGGTGAAGCTTTCTTT. It translates to CASSSPLGRGLGEAFF.

This rearrangement joins TRBV18 to TRBJ2-3; D is unresolved. V lost 3 bases, J lost 3 bases, and 4 bases lay in between. The CDR3 length is 12 residues. Germline V gene sequence: CDR1 KGHSH, CDR2 LQKENI. This CDR3 is CASSPVTDTQYF. CDR3 DNA sequence: TGTGCCAGCTCACCCGTAACAGATACGCAGTATTTT.

This sequence joins TRBV7-6 and TRBJ2-7; weak D call: TRBD1 (6 bases). Trimming stripped 1 base from V and 3 bases from J, with 10 bases between. The germline V gene encodes CDR1 SGHVS and CDR2 FNYEAQ. The CDR3 extends over 14 amino acids. Here the CDR3 reads CASSLDGQIYEQYF. CDR3 in DNA: TGTGCCAGCAGCTTAGATGGACAGATCTACGAGCAGTACTTC.

This sequence joins TRBV6-6 and TRBJ1-1; D unclear. Trimming left V 8 bases short and J 1 base short, with 5 bases between. Looked up from germline, CDR1 is MNHNY and CDR2 is SVGAGI (reference sequence). The CDR3 is 11 amino acids. DNA for the CDR3: TGTGCCAGCCGACAGAACACTGAAGCTTTCTTT. Its translation is CASRQNTEAFF.

The V call is TRBV7-3, the J call TRBJ2-7; a weak D match, TRBD1 (5 bases). CDR1 is SGHTA, CDR2 FQGTGA, per germline. The CDR3 is 15 residues long. Trimming pared 2 bases from V and 1 base from J, leaving 12 bases between. CDR3 in amino acids: CASSLGRAGSYEQYF. The CDR3 DNA is TGTGCCAGCAGCTTAGGCAGGGCAGGGTCCTACGAGCAGTACTTC.

The chain uses TRBV27 and TRBJ1-1; tentatively, D is TRBD1 (6 bases). Germline CDR1 and CDR2: MNHEY and SMNVEV (reference sequence). This CDR3 spans 14 amino acids. The V gene lost 0 bases and the J gene lost 3 bases, with 8 bases spanning the gap. CDR3 sequence (DNA): TGTGCCAGCAGTTTATCTGGACAGTACACTGAAGCTTTCTTT. This translates into CASSLSGQYTEAFF.

The gene calls are TRBV4-1 and TRBJ1-5; 9 positions match TRBD1. After removal of 3 bases from V and 2 bases from J, the junction contained 11 bases not matched to a gene. Germline CDR1 is MGHRA and CDR2 is YSYEKL. This CDR3 is built from 18 residues. The CDR3 region has the DNA TGCGCCAGCAGCCAGCCGGGACAGGGAGGAGGAGGCAATCAGCCCCAGCATTTT. Translated, it gives CASSQPGQGGGGNQPQHF.

The V gene is TRBV6-1, the J gene TRBJ2-3; D ambiguous. This CDR3 region has 15 residues. Trimming left V 3 bases short and J 0 bases short, with 10 bases between. CDR1 is MNHNS and CDR2 is SASEGT in the germline V gene. The DNA of the CDR3 is TGTGCCAGCAGTGACAGGTCCCCAAGCACAGATACGCAGTATTTT. Translated, it gives CASSDRSPSTDTQYF.

This sequence joins TRBV6-6 and TRBJ2-3, with 7 nucleotides matching TRBD2. This CDR3 is built from 14 residues. Unmatched junction bases numbered 3, after V lost 2 bases and J lost 4 bases. Germline loops: CDR1 MNHNY, CDR2 SVGAGI (reference sequence). CDR3: CASSYPAGADTQYF. CDR3 in DNA: TGTGCCAGCAGTTACCCGGCGGGGGCAGATACGCAGTATTTT.

V gene TRBV18 combines with J gene TRBJ1-1; TRBD1 matches 7 bases. V shed 3 bases and J 4 bases; nucleotides not matched to a gene: 8. The CDR3 covers 15 residues. In germline, CDR1 is KGHSH, CDR2 LQKENI. The CDR3 region has the DNA TGTGCCAGCTCACCCGACAGGGATTGGGGCACTGAAGCTTTCTTT. Translation: CASSPDRDWGTEAFF. The full variable domain, in which reference TRBV18 and TRBJ1-1 provide the parts outside the CDR3, is NAGVMQNPRHLVRRRGQEARLRCSPMKGHSHVYWYRQLPEEGLKFMVYLQKENIIDESGMPKERFSAEFPKEGPSILRIQQVVRGDSAAYFCASSPDRDWGTEAFFGQGTRLTVV.

The chain carries TRBV4-3 and TRBJ2-7; maybe TRBD1 (5 bases). The V gene's germline CDR1 is LGHNA and CDR2 YSLEER. The CDR3 spans 17 residues. V lost 0 bases and J lost 0, with 15 bases in between. The DNA for the CDR3 is TGCGCCAGCAGCCAAGATTGGTCAGGGATCCGCTCCTACGAGCAGTACTTC. Protein product: CASSQDWSGIRSYEQYF.

The rearrangement links TRBV7-2 to TRBJ1-3, with a tentative D call TRBD1 (6 bases). This CDR3 is 14 amino acids long. V was pared by 5 bases and J by 4 bases, with 12 bases between. Per germline, CDR1 SGHTA and CDR2 FQGNSA. The CDR3 nucleotides are TGTGCCAGCAGCCAATACGGACAGGGAAACACCATATATTTT. It translates to CASSQYGQGNTIYF.

The chain couples TRBV5-1 to TRBJ2-3; 7 nucleotides agree with TRBD2. CDR3 length: 16 amino acids. CDR1 SGHRS and CDR2 YFSETQ come from the germline V gene. V lost 0 bases, J lost 4 bases, and 8 bases stayed unmatched. CDR3 residues: CASSLVASGKADTQYF. Written as DNA, the CDR3 is TGCGCCAGCAGCTTGGTGGCTAGCGGAAAGGCAGATACGCAGTATTTT.

This clone was seen more than once but under ten times. The V and J genes are TRBV7-9 and TRBJ2-4; the D is unclear. From germline, CDR1 is SEHNR and CDR2 FQNEAQ (reference sequence). The CDR3 spans 12 residues. Between the trimmed V and J ends, which lost 1 base and 13 bases, there was a span of 11 bases. In nucleotides, the CDR3 is TGTGCCAGCAGCTTAGATCTCGGGTGGCAGTACTTC. It is translated as CASSLDLGWQYF. Drawing the rest from reference TRBV7-9 and TRBJ2-4, the complete variable domain is DTGVSQNPRHKITKRGQNVTFRCDPISEHNRLYWYRQTLGQGPEFLTYFQNEAQLEKSRLLSDRFSAERPKGSFSTLEIQRTEQGDSAMYLCASSLDLGWQYFGAGTRLSVL.

The chain couples TRBV14 to TRBJ2-1; possibly TRBD2 for D (6 bases). The ends were cut back, 5 bases at V and 4 bases at J, with 15 bases in the middle. The CDR3 runs 15 residues. CDR1 and CDR2 (germline): SGHDN, FVKESK. The CDR3, as DNA: TGTGCCAGCAGCGACCGGGACTCCTTTTACAATGAGCAGTTCTTC. The encoded protein is CASSDRDSFYNEQFF.

The chain joins TRBV28 to TRBJ1-1, with 9 bases fitting TRBD1. Germline values: CDR1 MDHEN, CDR2 SYDVKM. Trimming cost V 10 bases and J 1 base; bases outside gene matches: 4. CDR3 size: 13 residues. CDR3 region: CATTTGGNTEAFF. Written as DNA, the CDR3 is TGTGCCACGACGACAGGGGGGAACACTGAAGCTTTCTTT.